The TCR beta chain under discussion was sequenced for a study of read filtering for tumor transcriptome and immune sequencing. This clonotype has at least ten counts. From around 0.4 ug of RNA, a library with molecular barcoded alpha/delta and beta/gamma adaptors was made. TCRdb used MiXCR to reprocess the reads, holding one entry per CDR3 protein. Here the sample spans over 25,000 distinct CDR3 sequences, 14% being singletons. The source material was a population of CD138-negative cells sorted from bone marrow. The sequence was collected from a donor at least 40 years old with multiple myeloma.

CDR3 DNA: TGTGCCAGCAGTTTCTCCGAGGGGCTGATGAACACTGAAGCTTTCTTT. Translating gives CASSFSEGLMNTEAFF. The V call is TRBV12-3 or TRBV12-4, the J call TRBJ1-1, with D perhaps matching TRBD1 (5 bases). V was cut by 3 bases and J by 0 bases, with 14 bases left in between. This CDR3 spans 16 amino acids.